What follows is one T cell receptor beta chain and its context. The V and J ends lost 5 bases and 8 bases respectively, with 13 bases between them. CDR1 and CDR2 (germline): LNHDA, SQIVND (reference sequence). The CDR3 contains 13 residues. This sample is drawn from a study of blood T cell repertoires in COVID-19. In the authors' workflow: Counts of nucleated cells, estimated from reference gene primer amplification, were obtained. Assay: immunoSEQ multiplex PCR; the TCRdb copy retains only in-frame clones and omits some. V and J calls plus clone size are reproduced from that table; the DNA served to infer D and trimming. The sample shows tens of thousands of clones, approximately 89% of them seen only once.

The clonotype originates from a man in his forties or fifties with active COVID-19. The chain uses TRBV19 and TRBJ2-1; a weak D match, TRBD2 (5 bases). Sequences were obtained from peripheral blood. The CDR3 DNA reads as TGTGCCAGTAGTTCCCTAGCCTTGGATGAGCAGTTCTTC. Amino acid sequence: CASSSLALDEQFF.